Included here is one TCR beta chain sequence, with context. This sample stems from a study of radiotherapy plus CTLA-4 blockade in lung cancer. Germline CDR1 reads SGHNT; CDR2 reads YENEEA. This CDR3 contains 13 residues. Trimming pared 3 bases from V and 7 bases from J, leaving 10 bases between. Repertoires were generated with immunoSEQ multiplex PCR, while TCRdb's copy carries only in-frame clones and drops some. The sample yields some 66,000 clones, about 85% seen once. Sequenced here: peripheral blood, sampled from a patient treated with radiotherapy plus ipilimumab. The V call is TRBV11-3, the J call TRBJ1-3, with a weak D call TRBD1 (6 bases). The sequence derives from a human donor with non-small cell lung cancer who had a partial response to radiotherapy plus ipilimumab. CDR3 amino acids: CASSFGTGNTIYF. The CDR3 region has the DNA TGTGCCAGCAGCTTCGGTACAGGGAACACCATATATTTT.